This entry concerns a single T cell receptor (beta chain). Its recognized antigen is unknown. No quality values exist for individual bases; no much larger clone is one base distant. The data belong to a study of Ad26.COV2.S vaccination and SARS-CoV-2 variants (dated by TCRdb to about 2021). About the full investigation: Donors in the vaccine arm were drawn from COV1001, a multicentre, randomized, double-blind, placebo-controlled phase I-IIa trial testing Ad26.COV2.S in healthy adults. A total of around 32 samples were included in the TCR-sequenced set, comprising around 19 Ad26.COV2.S vaccine recipients, 5 placebo recipients and 8 SARS-CoV-2 convalescent individuals. Investigators did not know the trial group allocation while performing experiments and assessing outcomes. Sequencing of the TCRbeta repertoire served to evaluate the specificity and breadth of SARS-CoV-2-reactive T cell receptors following Ad26.COV2.S vaccination. Trial participants were randomized into five groups of five, in which low-dose or high-dose Ad26.COV2.S was given once or twice, or placebo was given on both occasions. Ad26.COV2.S was administered intramuscularly at 5 x 10^10 or 1 x 10^11 viral particles, either as a single shot or as two shots given 56 days apart.

The treatment or condition label for this specimen denotes: roughly 18 received Ad26.COV2.S at low or high dose, single or two shots; roughly five received placebo; per-sample allocation not given. Repertoires of vaccine and placebo recipients were sequenced from samples collected on day 63 after the first injection. Between 29 July and 7 August 2020, Cohort 1b enrolled about two dozen adults aged 18-55 years at one site in Boston, USA. Ad26.COV2.S was a replication-incompetent adenovirus type 26 vector expressing a prefusion-stabilized SARS-CoV-2 spike protein from the original Wuhan strain. What the research found in general, with its limitations: The study was not powered for comparison of responses between vaccine doses or regimens. Higher spike-specific TCR breadth was observed in Ad26.COV2.S recipients than in placebo recipients (P = 0.0014). The authors noted that total T cell responses may have been underestimated by the TCR breadth and depth analyses. Comparable non-spike TCR breadth was observed between vaccine and placebo recipients, consistent with only spike being contained in the vaccine. After vaccination, substantial breadth of spike-specific CD8+ and CD4+ T cell responses was reported.

CDR3 length: 18 amino acids, cysteine to phenylalanine. The sequence is cut down to CDR3 DNA, 54 bases in frame from base 1. The immunoSEQ Assay was used to sequence TCRbeta CDR3 regions. After extraction, genomic DNA underwent amplification by bias-controlled multiplex PCR, followed by high-throughput sequencing. Concerning the study's data processing: To quantify the absolute abundance of every unique TCRbeta CDR3 region, sequences were collapsed and filtered. T cell fraction was estimated by normalizing TCRbeta template counts to usable DNA, with usable DNA measured through amplification of reference genes found in all nucleated cells. Repertoire TCRs were annotated as SARS-CoV-2-specific when V gene, CDR3 amino acid sequence and J gene were exactly matched to a known reactive TCR set. The reference SARS-CoV-2 TCR set was obtained from MIRA and was filtered for enrichment in COVID-19-positive ImmuneCODE repertoires, whereby public or cross-reactive TCRs were removed. Based on the MIRA antigens, annotated TCRs were further analysed at the level of specific ORF or position within ORF. Breadth was defined as annotated unique rearrangements over total unique productive rearrangements; depth was the summed frequency of those rearrangements. Group comparisons of TCR breadth used two-sided Wilcoxon rank-sum tests. TCRdb provides this immuneACCESS table in a form limited to in-frame rearrangements. Some clones are lacking; in checked studies, under half of them reflect an unresolved V gene, and why the rest are absent is not known. V and J calls and clone size follow that table, whereas D and trimming were derived from the DNA. The sample table shows some 290,000 clones, and about 82% are seen once. 1.5% to 2.5% of the sample goes to the ten largest clones.

This receptor was identified in a person between 18 and 65 years old who received the Ad26.COV2.S COVID-19 vaccine or a placebo. The chain couples TRBV12-2 to TRBJ1-5; the DNA was not compared with TRBD1, the D call given in the table. TRBV12-2 is an annotated pseudogene. This specimen consisted of peripheral blood, obtained in a trial of Ad26.COV2.S vaccine versus placebo. The DNA reads TGTGCAAGTCGCGTAATAATCGCCGCCAGGATCTCCAATCAGCCCCAGCATTTT. Its protein product is CASRVIIAARISNQPQHF.